This entry lists 25 T cell receptor beta chains sequenced from one sample in a study of blood T cells in healthy people across ages. For the second PCR, which ran for roughly 7 to 11 cycles, a sample-barcoded 5' primer and a J-beta primer mix were used. TCRdb reprocessed the 5' RACE reads via MiXCR and lists one record per CDR3 protein. The data contain roughly 1,000,000 distinct CDR3 sequences, around 27% of them singletons. This same sample was also part of a study on T cells of mothers and their children.

The sequenced material came from blood. The receptors derive from a girl aged 2-10 years in good health.

This clonotype was picked up many times. The J gene is TRBJ2-5, the V gene TRBV9, with unresolved D. CDR1 and CDR2 (germline): SGDLS, YYNGEE. This CDR3 region has 13 residues. V shed 0 bases and J shed 3 bases, with 6 bases lying between them. The CDR3 here is CASSVGYEETQYF. CDR3 nucleotides: TGTGCCAGCAGCGTAGGGTATGAAGAGACCCAGTACTTC.

The chain employs TRBV12-5 and TRBJ2-5; the match to TRBD1 covers 8 bases. The closer fit of TRBJ2-7 to the DNA end suggests the J call may be wrong. In germline, CDR1 is LGHNT, CDR2 FRNRAP. CDR3 length: 15 residues. For the CDR3, the DNA is TGTGCTAGTGGTTTGGTACCAGGGGGCAACTACGAGCAGTACTTC. Its protein is CASGLVPGGNYEQYF.

The sample holds a few counts of this clonotype. J is TRBJ2-1 and V is TRBV20-1; tentative D call: TRBD2 (6 bases). From germline, CDR1 is DFQATT and CDR2 SNEGSKA (reference sequence). V was clipped by 5 bases and J by 2 bases, with 13 bases between them. The CDR3 is 14 amino acids. The CDR3 protein is CSALPGLPYNEQFF. In nucleotides, the CDR3 is TGCAGTGCTTTGCCGGGACTTCCCTACAATGAGCAGTTCTTC.

This clonotype showed up just once. V is TRBV9 and J is TRBJ2-3; no clear D. The CDR3 is 15 amino acids. The germline V gene encodes CDR1 SGDLS and CDR2 YYNGEE. V gave up 0 bases and J gave up 5 bases, with 13 bases separating them. The CDR3, as DNA: TGTGCCAGCAGCGTAGAGGGCCTCTCGGAAGATACGCAGTATTTT. The encoded protein is CASSVEGLSEDTQYF.

This clonotype was seen a few times. This chain links TRBV20-1 with TRBJ2-1; D is perhaps TRBD2 (6 bases). This CDR3 has 19 amino acids. Trimming removed 6 bases at V and 2 bases at J, with 29 bases between. From germline, CDR1 is DFQATT and CDR2 SNEGSKA (reference sequence). The CDR3 spells CSATQSGTPLILTYNEQFF. The CDR3 DNA reads as TGCAGTGCCACTCAGTCCGGGACTCCCTTGATCTTAACCTACAATGAGCAGTTCTTC.

The V and J genes are TRBV15 and TRBJ2-1; D is unresolved. The germline V gene has CDR1 LNHNV and CDR2 YYDKDF (reference sequence). The CDR3 is 15 residues long. The V and J ends lost 0 bases and 5 bases respectively, with 11 bases between them. CDR3 DNA: TGTGCCACCAGCAGAGATAACCAGTGGGACAATGAGCAGTTCTTC. Protein: CATSRDNQWDNEQFF.

This clonotype was seen only a few times. This chain links TRBV5-1 with TRBJ2-1, with 12 positions matching TRBD1. V shed 2 bases and J 8 bases; nucleotides not matched to a gene: 2. Germline V gene lookup returns CDR1 SGHRS and CDR2 YFSETQ. CDR3 size: 14 residues. The CDR3 reads CASSFGTGGHEQFF. CDR3 DNA: TGCGCCAGCAGCTTTGGGACAGGGGGCCATGAGCAGTTCTTC. The full variable domain, rest sourced from reference TRBV5-1 and TRBJ2-1, is KAGVTQTPRYLIKTRGQQVTLSCSPISGHRSVSWYQQTPGQGLQFLFEYFSETQRNKGNFPGRFSGRQFSNSRSEMNVSTLELGDSALYLCASSFGTGGHEQFFGPGTRLTVL.

V is TRBV28 and J is TRBJ1-3; no firm D call. The germline V gene has CDR1 MDHEN and CDR2 SYDVKM. V was cut by 5 bases and J by 2 bases, with 13 bases left in between. There are 15 residues in the CDR3. CDR3 DNA: TGTGCCAGCAGTCCGCGGCGTTTTACTGGAAACACCATATATTTT. Its protein is CASSPRRFTGNTIYF.

The chain uses TRBV7-9 and TRBJ1-1; TRBD1 matches at 8 bases. This CDR3 region has 15 residues. Looked up from germline, CDR1 is SEHNR and CDR2 is FQNEAQ (reference sequence). J lost 4 bases, V lost 0 bases, and 4 bases had no gene match. Written as DNA, the CDR3 is TGTGCCAGCAGCTTAGCGACAGGGGCATTCACTGAAGCTTTCTTT. Its translation: CASSLATGAFTEAFF.

The chain links TRBV15 to TRBJ2-5; D ambiguous. TRBJ2-1 explains the end of the DNA better; the J call may be wrong. CDR1 and CDR2 from the germline V gene are LNHNV and YYDKDF (reference sequence). The CDR3 runs to 14 residues. CDR3: CATSSRSTYNEQFF. Written as DNA, the CDR3 is TGTGCCACCAGCAGTCGCAGTACCTACAATGAGCAGTTCTTC.

This chain uses TRBV5-6 with TRBJ1-1; TRBD1 might be the D (6 bases). Germline V CDR1 and CDR2: SGHDT, YYEEEE. Trimming stripped 3 bases from V and 1 base from J, with 13 bases between. This CDR3 is 15 amino acids long. CDR3 bases: TGTGCCAGCAGCTACAGACAGGCCCAGAACACTGAAGCTTTCTTT. Its protein is CASSYRQAQNTEAFF.

This chain joins TRBV6-5 and TRBJ2-3, with 7 bases aligning to TRBD2. The junction had 9 bases not matched to a gene; V was cut back by 10 bases and J by 2 bases. Germline lookup yields CDR1 MNHEY and CDR2 SVGAGI. The CDR3 is 14 residues long. DNA for the CDR3: TGTGCCACCAAGGGAGCGGGATCCACAGATACGCAGTATTTT. Encoded protein: CATKGAGSTDTQYF.

The genes are TRBV29-1 and TRBJ2-5; no firm D call. The CDR3 loop spans 13 amino acids. The ends were cut back, 4 bases at V and 3 bases at J, with 12 bases in the middle. Looked up from germline, CDR1 is SQVTM and CDR2 is ANQGSEA. The CDR3 spells CSVVGNREETQYF. CDR3 bases: TGCAGCGTTGTAGGGAATAGAGAAGAGACCCAGTACTTC.

The chain uses TRBV6-5 and TRBJ1-3; the D gene is possibly TRBD1 (5 bases). V was pared by 1 base and J by 6 bases, with 7 bases between. The CDR3 is 13 amino acids. CDR1 is MNHEY, CDR2 SVGAGI, per germline. The DNA of the CDR3 is TGTGCCAGCAGTTACTTGGGGGAAAACACCATATATTTT. Protein: CASSYLGENTIYF.

This clonotype was counted between two and nine times. This chain connects TRBV20-1 to TRBJ2-1; no reliable D call. CDR1 and CDR2 (germline): DFQATT, SNEGSKA (reference sequence). The CDR3 is made up of 14 amino acids. V lost 3 bases to trimming and J lost 8 bases, with 17 bases between them. CDR3 sequence reads: CSARSPLNEDEQFF. The CDR3 DNA reads TGCAGTGCTAGGTCCCCCCTAAATGAAGATGAGCAGTTCTTC.

This clonotype came up a few times. In nucleotides, the CDR3 is TGTGCCATCAGTGAGTCGGAGCGGTGGGGAGAGACCCAGTACTTC. This translates into CAISESERWGETQYF. The chain combines TRBV10-3 with TRBJ2-5; possibly TRBD2 for D (5 bases). Between the trimmed V and J ends, which lost 0 bases and 4 bases, there was a span of 12 bases. Germline lookup yields CDR1 ENHRY and CDR2 SYGVKD. This CDR3 is 15 amino acids long.

V and J are TRBV29-1 and TRBJ1-2; D is uncertain. The CDR3 consists of 17 residues. Trimming removed 2 bases at V and 8 bases at J, with 27 bases between. The germline CDR1 and CDR2 sequences are SQVTM and ANQGSEA. CDR3 nucleotides: TGCAGCGTTGAATTGATAACTAGCGGGAGTACAGTGGGAGGCTACACCTTC. It yields the protein CSVELITSGSTVGGYTF.

Only a few counts were recorded for this clonotype. The rearrangement uses TRBV12-3 or TRBV12-4 and TRBJ1-2; no clear D. Trimming took 4 bases from V and 2 from J, leaving 11 bases between them. CDR3 length: 14 amino acids. This chain's CDR3 is CASSSPDLNYGYTF. As DNA, the CDR3 is TGTGCCAGCAGTTCCCCGGACCTAAACTATGGCTACACCTTC.

This chain links TRBV29-1 with TRBJ2-5; 7 bases map to TRBD1. CDR3 length: 14 residues. The junction had 10 bases not matched to a gene; V was cut back by 7 bases and J by 2 bases. Per germline, CDR1 SQVTM and CDR2 ANQGSEA. In DNA, the CDR3 is TGCAGCGCCCTCCCCGGGACAGAGCAAGAGACCCAGTACTTC. Translated: CSALPGTEQETQYF.

The rearrangement joins TRBV29-1 to TRBJ2-1; TRBD2 might be the D (6 bases). The germline CDR1 and CDR2 sequences are SQVTM and ANQGSEA. CDR3 length: 14 residues. V gave up 4 bases and J gave up 0 bases, with 10 bases separating them. The CDR3 region is CSVVGLHSYNEQFF. For the CDR3, the DNA is TGCAGCGTTGTGGGACTCCACTCCTACAATGAGCAGTTCTTC.

This clonotype occurred a few times. V usage is TRBV7-3 and J usage is TRBJ2-5; D is unresolved. The DNA end favors TRBJ2-7, so the J call may be wrong. The germline gives CDR1 SGHTA, CDR2 FQGTGA. The CDR3 consists of 15 residues. CDR3 sequence: CASSLTGGPPNEQYF. The CDR3 nucleotides are TGTGCCAGCAGCTTAACGGGCGGCCCGCCTAACGAGCAGTACTTC.

The J gene is TRBJ2-7, the V gene TRBV20-1; either TRBD1 or TRBD2 may fit D (5 bases each). Germline V gives CDR1 DFQATT, CDR2 SNEGSKA (reference sequence). V gave up 6 bases and J gave up 0 bases, with 12 bases separating them. The CDR3 has 13 residues. The CDR3 bases are TGCAGTGCCGCCGGGACCGGCTCCTACGAGCAGTACTTC. Its translation is CSAAGTGSYEQYF.

The gene calls are TRBV19 and TRBJ2-5, with TRBD2 as a possible D gene (7 bases). Judging by the DNA end, TRBJ2-7 fits better; the J call may be wrong. This CDR3 spans 15 amino acids. From germline, CDR1 is LNHDA and CDR2 SQIVND (reference sequence). The CDR3 protein is CASSIGAGQPYEQYF. The CDR3 DNA reads TGTGCCAGTAGTATAGGAGCGGGACAACCTTACGAGCAGTACTTC.

The chain employs TRBV18 and TRBJ2-1, with 8 bases lining up with TRBD1. V shed 2 bases and J 7 bases; nucleotides not matched to a gene: 7. This CDR3 region has 15 residues. Per the germline V gene, CDR1 is KGHSH and CDR2 is LQKENI. The CDR3 reads CASSPSTGATNEQFF. DNA of the CDR3: TGTGCCAGCTCACCATCGACAGGGGCGACGAATGAGCAGTTCTTC.

A note on this clonotype: Compared with germline, one end of the junction differs, possibly owing to a read error. The rearrangement links TRBV27 to TRBJ2-5; D might be TRBD1 (6 bases). In germline, CDR1 is MNHEY, CDR2 SMNVEV (reference sequence). The CDR3 runs 12 residues. CDR3 sequence reads: CASSLGRGLWFF. CDR3 nucleotides: TGTGCCAGCAGTTTAGGCAGGGGCTTATGGTTCTTC.